The 32 T cell receptor beta chains below were found in one sample sequenced in a study of blood T cell repertoires in COVID-19. This table comes from immunoSEQ multiplex PCR, and its TCRdb copy is limited to in-frame clones, with some not included. The sample lists about 380,000 clones, nearly 90% seen once, with 5% to 8.5% in the top ten. Sequencing used peripheral blood. These receptors were collected from a man aged 18 to 30 with active or convalescent COVID-19.

This clone appeared once. CDR3 bases: TGTGCCAGCAGCCAAGTTAAATCAGGGTCTAAGACCCAGTACTTC. As protein: CASSQVKSGSKTQYF. The rearrangement uses TRBV3-1 (or the pseudogene TRBV3-2) and TRBJ2-5, with D possibly TRBD1 on 5 matching bases. CDR3 length equals 15 residues. CDR1 is LGHDT and CDR2 is YNNKEL in the germline V gene (reference sequence). Trimming stripped 1 base from V and 6 bases from J, with 15 bases between.

This chain links TRBV4-3 with TRBJ1-2; D is possibly TRBD1 (6 bases). CDR3 length equals 14 residues. The germline V and J ends were trimmed by 0 bases and 8 bases, with 13 bases remaining between them. Germline CDR1 and CDR2: LGHNA and YSLEER. The chain's CDR3 is CASSQDRGAQGYTF. CDR3 coding DNA: TGCGCCAGCAGCCAAGATCGGGGGGCGCAAGGCTACACCTTC.

This clone was recorded once. V gene TRBV25-1 combines with J gene TRBJ1-3; 7 nucleotides line up with TRBD1. Germline CDR1 is MGHDK and CDR2 is SYGVNS. Losses at the gene ends were 3 bases for V and 2 bases for J; bases not matched to a gene: 13. This CDR3 region has 18 residues. CDR3 nucleotide sequence: TGTGCCAGCAGTGAGATTGGGCTGGGGACAGAGACTGGAAACACCATATATTTT. Its protein is CASSEIGLGTETGNTIYF.

The chain couples TRBV30 to TRBJ2-3; D not resolved. Trimming shortened V by 3 bases and J by 4 bases, and 17 bases separated the two germline ends. Germline assignment: CDR1 GTSNPN and CDR2 SVGIG (reference sequence). This CDR3 region has 15 residues. The CDR3 protein is CAWSLVVGGPDTQYF. The CDR3 DNA sequence: TGTGCCTGGAGCTTAGTGGTTGGCGGTCCAGATACGCAGTATTTT.

The DNA for the CDR3 is TGTGCCAGCAGTCAGAAACAGGGATTTTATGGCTACACCTTC. The encoded protein is CASSQKQGFYGYTF. The gene calls are TRBV6-5 and TRBJ1-2, with D maybe TRBD1 (6 bases). V was shortened by 5 bases and J by 5 bases, with 15 bases between the two germline ends. This CDR3 spans 14 amino acids. The germline CDR1 and CDR2 sequences are MNHEY and SVGAGI.

This clone was found once. This chain connects TRBV27 to TRBJ2-7; perhaps TRBD2 as D (7 bases). Deletions cut 5 bases from V and 3 bases from J, with 14 bases between. Germline V gene sequence: CDR1 MNHEY, CDR2 SMNVEV (reference sequence). The CDR3 is 14 residues long. CDR3 sequence reads: CASSPSGGHYEQYF. The CDR3, as DNA: TGTGCCAGCAGTCCGTCGGGGGGACACTACGAGCAGTACTTC.

This rearrangement joins TRBV3-1 (or the pseudogene TRBV3-2) to TRBJ2-7, with TRBD1 matching over 8 bases. CDR1 is LGHDT and CDR2 is YNNKEL in the germline V gene (reference sequence). V was pared by 4 bases and J by 10 bases, with 12 bases of the junction left unmatched. This CDR3 has 14 amino acids. The CDR3 bases are TGTGCCAGCAGCCTGAGCCCGGACAGGGCGAATCAGTACTTC. Translated: CASSLSPDRANQYF.

This clone was recorded once. The genes are TRBV7-9 and TRBJ2-3; 10 bases map to TRBD2. CDR1 is SEHNR, CDR2 FQNEAQ, per germline (reference sequence). The CDR3 spans 16 residues. J gave up 2 bases and V 6 bases, and 8 bases lay outside the gene matches. CDR3 bases: TGTGCCAGCAGAAACGGACTAGCGGCTCCCACAGATACGCAGTATTTT. Protein: CASRNGLAAPTDTQYF.

The CDR3, as DNA: TGTGCCAGCAGCCAAGGGACTAGCGGGGGAACCTACAATGAGCAGTTCTTC. Translated, it gives CASSQGTSGGTYNEQFF. The chain has TRBV4-2 and TRBJ2-1; 13 positions match TRBD2. The CDR3 loop spans 17 amino acids. V shed 1 base and J 2 bases; nucleotides not matched to a gene: 2. CDR1 and CDR2 from the germline V gene are LGHNA and YNFKEQ.

The chain uses TRBV28 and TRBJ1-2; D perhaps matches TRBD1 (6 bases). The CDR3 has 16 residues. V dropped 6 bases and J dropped 2 bases, with 19 bases sitting between them. Germline values: CDR1 MDHEN, CDR2 SYDVKM. The CDR3 reads CASRTNDRLLNYGYTF. CDR3 DNA sequence: TGTGCCAGCAGAACCAATGACAGGTTGCTAAACTATGGCTACACCTTC.

This clone occurred a few times. This chain joins TRBV7-9 and TRBJ2-1; 9 positions agree with TRBD2. The CDR3 consists of 15 residues. Germline CDR1 and CDR2: SEHNR and FQNEAQ (reference sequence). Germline trimming cut 5 bases from V and 4 bases from J; bases unmatched to any gene: 6. CDR3 in DNA: TGTGCCAGCAGCCCAGGACTAGCGCTATACAATGAGCAGTTCTTC. Amino acid sequence: CASSPGLALYNEQFF. The whole variable domain, remainder taken from reference TRBV7-9 and TRBJ2-1, is DTGVSQNPRHKITKRGQNVTFRCDPISEHNRLYWYRQTLGQGPEFLTYFQNEAQLEKSRLLSDRFSAERPKGSFSTLEIQRTEQGDSAMYLCASSPGLALYNEQFFGPGTRLTVL.

The chain has TRBV28 and TRBJ2-7; D is unresolved. The CDR3 is 17 amino acids. CDR1 is MDHEN and CDR2 is SYDVKM in the germline V gene. Deletions cut 5 bases from V and 2 bases from J, with 22 bases between. In DNA form, the CDR3 reads TGTGCCAGCAGTATACCCCTGTTGTCAGGTGCCACCTACGAGCAGTACTTC. Residues: CASSIPLLSGATYEQYF. The complete variable domain, with remaining parts taken from reference TRBV28 and TRBJ2-7, reads DVKVTQSSRYLVKRTGEKVFLECVQDMDHENMFWYRQDPGLGLRLIYFSYDVKMKEKGDIPEGYSVSREKKERFSLILESASTNQTSMYLCASSIPLLSGATYEQYFGPGTRLTVT.

The rearrangement links TRBV4-3 to TRBJ2-1; tentatively, D is TRBD2 (6 bases). The CDR3 covers 18 residues. Germline CDR1 LGHNA, CDR2 YSLEER. The V gene lost 1 base and the J gene lost 3 bases, with 19 bases spanning the gap. For the CDR3, the DNA is TGCGCCAGCAGCCAAGGCTCCTTCGGTAGCGGACTCTACAATGAGCAGTTCTTC. It yields the protein CASSQGSFGSGLYNEQFF.

The chain uses TRBV7-9 and TRBJ1-2, with 12 bases lining up with TRBD1. Trimming at V came to 5 bases and at J to 7 bases, leaving 5 bases not matched to a gene. CDR1 SEHNR and CDR2 FQNEAQ come from the germline V gene (reference sequence). The CDR3 has 14 residues. CDR3 amino acids: CASSQGQGALGYTF. The CDR3 nucleotides read TGTGCCAGCAGCCAGGGACAGGGGGCGCTTGGCTACACCTTC.

CDR3 sequence: CASSIDRGTNEKLFF. CDR3 DNA sequence: TGTGCCAGCAGCATCGACAGGGGAACTAATGAAAAACTGTTTTTT. This chain links TRBV21-1 with TRBJ1-4; TRBD1 reflects the table's D call only, with no check against the DNA. TRBV21-1 is given as a pseudogene. CDR3 length: 15 residues.

J is TRBJ1-5 and V is TRBV27; 9 bases are shared with TRBD1. This CDR3 is built from 20 residues. Germline-derived CDR1 and CDR2 are MNHEY and SMNVEV (reference sequence). V dropped 6 bases and J dropped 0; count of bases not matched to a gene: 18. CDR3 loop: CASSLRASGTGKYSNQPQHF. The DNA of the CDR3 is TGTGCCAGCAGCCTCCGCGCCTCCGGGACAGGGAAATATAGCAATCAGCCCCAGCATTTT.

The rearrangement links TRBV10-1 to TRBJ2-5; TRBD1 aligns across 8 bases. Germline assignment: CDR1 WNHNN and CDR2 SYGVQD (reference sequence). The CDR3 covers 13 residues. V shed 7 bases and J 4 bases; nucleotides not matched to a gene: 5. CDR3 DNA sequence: TGCGCCAGCAACGACAGGGGCGTAGAGACCCAGTACTTC. Translation gives CASNDRGVETQYF.

Of note for this clone: The junction shows a germline mismatch at one end, possibly a read error. This rearrangement joins TRBV28 to TRBJ2-6; TRBD1 might be the D (6 bases). Germline lookup yields CDR1 MDHEN and CDR2 SYDVKM. The CDR3 contains 17 residues. The DNA for the CDR3 is TGTGCCAGCAGTTTAAAAACAGGGACCTCCGGGGCCAACGTGCTGACTTTC. Translation gives CASSLKTGTSGANVLTF.

V is TRBV29-1 and J is TRBJ2-5, with 12 positions matching TRBD2. This CDR3 contains 15 residues. CDR1 is SQVTM and CDR2 is ANQGSEA in the germline V gene. The V and J ends lost 6 bases and 5 bases, in that order; junction bases with no gene match: 10. CDR3 in DNA: TGCAGCGTCCCGACTAGCGGGAGTTATACGGAGACCCAGTACTTC. Translation gives CSVPTSGSYTETQYF.

The chain joins TRBV28 to TRBJ1-4, with 9 bases matching TRBD1. The V and J ends lost 4 bases and 5 bases, in that order; junction bases with no gene match: 5. The CDR3 length is 15 residues. Looked up from germline, CDR1 is MDHEN and CDR2 is SYDVKM. The CDR3 here is CASSSPGTGNEKLFF. The CDR3 DNA sequence: TGTGCCAGCAGTTCCCCCGGGACAGGGAATGAAAAACTGTTTTTT. The full variable domain, rest sourced from reference TRBV28 and TRBJ1-4, is DVKVTQSSRYLVKRTGEKVFLECVQDMDHENMFWYRQDPGLGLRLIYFSYDVKMKEKGDIPEGYSVSREKKERFSLILESASTNQTSMYLCASSSPGTGNEKLFFGSGTQLSVL.

Written as DNA, the CDR3 is TGCGCCAGCAGCCCCCGGGAGGGGACAGATACGCAGTATTTT. Protein sequence: CASSPREGTDTQYF. J is TRBJ2-3 and V is TRBV4-3; 8 bases agree with TRBD2. Trimming removed 4 bases from V and 3 bases from J; junction bases left unmatched: 3. Germline V gene lookup returns CDR1 LGHNA and CDR2 YSLEER. The CDR3 length is 14 residues.

The rearrangement uses TRBV7-9 and TRBJ1-1, with D tentatively TRBD1 (6 bases). V dropped 2 bases and J dropped 0 bases, with 16 bases sitting between them. Germline CDR1 is SEHNR and CDR2 is FQNEAQ (reference sequence). The CDR3 has 17 amino acids. CDR3 amino acids: CASSLKSVGQMNTEAFF. Written as DNA, the CDR3 is TGTGCCAGCAGCTTAAAAAGTGTAGGACAGATGAACACTGAAGCTTTCTTT.

A note on this clone: A junction end diverges from the germline sequence, so it may reflect a read error. This same CDR3 is encoded by further DNA sequences in the sample. V and J are TRBV9 and TRBJ2-6; D possibly corresponds to TRBD1 (5 bases). There are 15 residues in the CDR3. In germline, CDR1 is SGDLS, CDR2 YYNGEE. The CDR3 DNA is TGTGCCAGCAGCGTTGTAGGGTCTGGGGCCAACGTGCTGACTTTC. Translated, it gives CASSVVGSGANVLTF.

The chain recombines TRBV25-1 with TRBJ1-2; the D gene is possibly TRBD1 (5 bases). The V gene lost 4 bases and the J gene lost 2 bases, with 8 bases spanning the gap. The germline gives CDR1 MGHDK, CDR2 SYGVNS. The CDR3 covers 13 residues. Written as DNA, the CDR3 is TGTGCCAGCAGTGGGCGGGGGAACTATGGCTACACCTTC. Translation gives CASSGRGNYGYTF.

J is TRBJ1-2 and V is TRBV10-3, with D unclear. Germline values: CDR1 ENHRY, CDR2 SYGVKD. The CDR3 runs to 14 residues. V was shortened by 4 bases and J by 2 bases, with 11 bases between the two germline ends. CDR3 in amino acids: CAISVGRENYGYTF. The CDR3 DNA reads as TGTGCCATCAGTGTCGGCCGGGAAAACTATGGCTACACCTTC.

V gene TRBV24-1 combines with J gene TRBJ1-5; D possibly corresponds to TRBD1 (6 bases). Germline CDR1 reads KGHDR; CDR2 reads SFDVKD. Trimming pared 0 bases from V and 6 bases from J, leaving 14 bases between. The CDR3 totals 16 residues. The CDR3 reads CATSDLYRDGGQPQHF. The CDR3 DNA sequence: TGTGCCACCAGTGATTTGTACAGGGATGGTGGTCAGCCCCAGCATTTT.

The V gene is TRBV29-1, the J gene TRBJ2-7, with 8 bases matching TRBD1. V dropped 3 bases and J dropped 5; count of bases not matched to a gene: 3. CDR1 and CDR2 from the germline V gene are SQVTM and ANQGSEA. The CDR3 has 12 amino acids. CDR3 bases: TGCAGCGTTGACTCAGGGGGCCACGAGCAGTACTTC. It yields the protein CSVDSGGHEQYF.

The chain links TRBV5-5 to TRBJ1-2; 9 bases agree with TRBD1. The germline CDR1 and CDR2 sequences are SGHKS and YYEKEE (reference sequence). The J segment lost 8 bases and the V segment lost 4 bases, leaving 6 bases of the junction unmatched. This CDR3 region has 13 residues. The CDR3 DNA reads as TGTGCCAGCAGCGAACAGGGGGCCGGCGGCTACACCTTC. It translates to CASSEQGAGGYTF.

This clone has only a few counts. The genes are TRBV18 and TRBJ1-2; 9 bases are shared with TRBD1. J lost 3 bases, V lost 4 bases, and 6 bases had no gene match. This CDR3 comprises 15 residues. CDR1 is KGHSH and CDR2 is LQKENI in the germline V gene. Here the CDR3 reads CASSLLDRGDYGYTF. The DNA of the CDR3 is TGTGCCAGCTCACTATTGGACAGGGGTGACTATGGCTACACCTTC.

The gene calls are TRBV5-1 and TRBJ2-3; D might be TRBD2 (7 bases). Trimming removed 4 bases at V and 9 bases at J, with 15 bases between. The CDR3 has 13 amino acids. Germline V gene sequence: CDR1 SGHRS, CDR2 YFSETQ. The CDR3 loop is CASSGGDKETQYF. The CDR3 region has the DNA TGCGCCAGCAGCGGGGGGGACAAAGAAACGCAGTATTTT. The full variable domain, completed using reference TRBV5-1 and TRBJ2-3, is KAGVTQTPRYLIKTRGQQVTLSCSPISGHRSVSWYQQTPGQGLQFLFEYFSETQRNKGNFPGRFSGRQFSNSRSEMNVSTLELGDSALYLCASSGGDKETQYFGPGTRLTVL.

The chain employs TRBV15 and TRBJ2-2; 7 bases map to TRBD1. This CDR3 is built from 15 residues. Germline V lookup: CDR1 LNHNV, CDR2 YYDKDF (reference sequence). J was trimmed by 1 base and V by 3 bases; bases with no gene match: 2. The CDR3 loop is CATSSRTGNTGELFF. The CDR3 DNA sequence: TGTGCCACCAGCAGTCGGACAGGGAACACCGGGGAGCTGTTTTTT.

The chain employs TRBV3-1 (or the pseudogene TRBV3-2) and TRBJ1-4; D is undetermined. The CDR3 has 12 amino acids. The germline gives CDR1 LGHDT, CDR2 YNNKEL (reference sequence). The V gene lost 1 base and the J gene lost 13 bases, with 10 bases spanning the gap. The CDR3 region is CASSQGQEALFF. Written as DNA, the CDR3 is TGTGCCAGCAGCCAAGGGCAAGAGGCACTGTTTTTT.